This T cell receptor beta chain was sequenced in a study of blood T cell repertoires in COVID-19. CDR3 size: 17 residues. V gave up 5 bases and J gave up 5 bases; unmatched junction bases: 8. Germline lookup yields CDR1 SGHNT and CDR2 YENEEA. TCRdb keeps only in-frame clones here, not all; method: immunoSEQ multiplex PCR. The table shows around 65,000 clones, with approximately 91% occurring only once. This clone was seen a single time. The rearrangement joins TRBV11-3 to TRBJ2-1; 14 bases line up with TRBD2. Sequencing used peripheral blood. This clonotype was sampled from a human donor in a cohort sampled during active COVID-19. The CDR3 reads CASSRLAGGPGHNEQFF. CDR3 DNA: TGTGCCAGCAGCCGACTAGCGGGAGGGCCTGGGCACAATGAGCAGTTCTTC.